These 32 T cell receptor beta chains were all obtained from the same sample, sequenced in a study of shared clonotypes between healthy human individuals. Only in-frame clones appear in the TCRdb table, and some are missing; sequencing was by immunoSEQ multiplex PCR. The table has about 590,000 clones, roughly 96% seen once. CD45RO negativity and positive selection for CCR7 defined naive CD8 cells, a population that excluded terminally differentiated effector memory CD45RA+ cells. The sequenced sample consisted of naive CD8+ T cells sorted from blood. These receptors were taken from a woman younger than 45 in good health.

The genes are TRBV7-7 and TRBJ2-5; 9 nucleotides match TRBD1. Germline V gene sequence: CDR1 SSHAT, CDR2 FNYEAQ (reference sequence). V dropped 5 bases and J dropped 5; count of bases not matched to a gene: 9. The CDR3 consists of 15 residues. CDR3 bases: TGTGCCAGCAGCCCTACCACAGGGGGCGCGGAGACCCAGTACTTC. Protein: CASSPTTGGAETQYF.

The chain recombines TRBV6-1 with TRBJ2-1, with D unresolved. The CDR3 is 12 residues long. Germline V gene data show CDR1 as MNHNS and CDR2 as SASEGT. V was pared by 0 bases and J by 10 bases, with 7 bases between. Here the CDR3 reads CASSEAGREQFF. In nucleotides, the CDR3 is TGTGCCAGCAGTGAAGCAGGCAGGGAGCAGTTCTTC.

The rearrangement joins TRBV28 to TRBJ2-1; 7 bases are shared with TRBD2. The CDR3 loop spans 15 amino acids. The germline gives CDR1 MDHEN, CDR2 SYDVKM. The V gene end was trimmed by 5 bases and the J gene end by 4 bases; junction bases not matched to a gene: 8. The CDR3 region is CASSPDGRVYNEQFF. The CDR3 DNA reads TGTGCCAGCAGTCCTGATGGGAGGGTATACAATGAGCAGTTCTTC.

This chain uses TRBV4-1 with TRBJ1-5, with D possibly matching TRBD1 (5 bases). The length of the CDR3 is 15 residues. Germline lookup yields CDR1 MGHRA and CDR2 YSYEKL. V was clipped by 1 base and J by 0 bases, with 7 bases between them. The CDR3 protein is CASSQGQNSNQPQHF. CDR3 sequence (DNA): TGCGCCAGCAGCCAAGGACAGAATAGCAATCAGCCCCAGCATTTT.

Concerning this clone itself: This specimen includes other DNA sequences encoding the same CDR3. The chain carries TRBV9 and TRBJ2-1, with D perhaps matching TRBD1 or TRBD2 (5 bases each). V shed 2 bases and J shed 4 bases, with 10 bases lying between them. The CDR3 is 14 residues long. Per the germline V gene, CDR1 is SGDLS and CDR2 is YYNGEE. CDR3 sequence reads: CASSVAGAYNEQFF. CDR3 in DNA: TGTGCCAGCAGCGTCGCCGGGGCTTACAATGAGCAGTTCTTC.

This clone showed up just a few times. The CDR3 sequence is CASSLMGLVGEQYF. The DNA for the CDR3 is TGTGCCAGCAGTCTAATGGGACTGGTGGGGGAGCAGTACTTC. This chain joins TRBV27 and TRBJ2-7, with D possibly being TRBD2 (6 bases). This CDR3 has 14 amino acids. From germline, CDR1 is MNHEY and CDR2 SMNVEV (reference sequence). Trimming removed 5 bases at V and 7 bases at J, with 18 bases between.

The DNA of the CDR3 is TGTGCCGGGCGGACAGGGGCGGATGAAAAACTGTTTTTT. It specifies CAGRTGADEKLFF. The chain employs TRBV6-6 and TRBJ1-4; 9 bases line up with TRBD1. The V gene's germline CDR1 is MNHNY and CDR2 SVGAGI (reference sequence). The CDR3 is 13 amino acids. Trimming removed 11 bases from V and 6 bases from J; junction bases left unmatched: 7.

V usage is TRBV4-1 and J usage is TRBJ1-1; D is unclear. The germline V gene has CDR1 MGHRA and CDR2 YSYEKL. V was shortened by 4 bases and J by 0 bases, with 24 bases between the two germline ends. The CDR3 loop spans 19 amino acids. DNA for the CDR3: TGCGCCAGCAGCCCAAGGGAGGTTGTGAGACCCACTTTGAACACTGAAGCTTTCTTT. This encodes CASSPREVVRPTLNTEAFF.

V and J are TRBV7-6 and TRBJ2-5; D perhaps matches TRBD2 (5 bases). Germline V gene lookup returns CDR1 SGHVS and CDR2 FNYEAQ. Deletions cut 5 bases from V and 2 bases from J, with 12 bases between. The CDR3 is made up of 14 amino acids. The CDR3 sequence: CASSPTDFQETQYF. CDR3 DNA sequence: TGTGCCAGCAGCCCCACGGACTTTCAAGAGACCCAGTACTTC.

This chain uses TRBV5-8 with TRBJ2-6; D uncertain. The CDR3 has 15 residues. Trimming pared 0 bases from V and 4 bases from J, leaving 8 bases between. In germline, CDR1 is SGHTS, CDR2 YDEGEE. Here the CDR3 DNA reads TGTGCCAGCAGCTTGGCCAGGAGAGGGGCCAACGTCCTGACTTTC. Translation: CASSLARRGANVLTF.

J is TRBJ2-1 and V is TRBV15; TRBD1 aligns across 9 bases. V was clipped by 1 base and J by 5 bases; unmatched bases: 12. The germline CDR1 and CDR2 sequences are LNHNV and YYDKDF (reference sequence). The CDR3 extends over 18 amino acids. The chain's CDR3 is CATSRVQGRDRVHNEQFF. The CDR3 nucleotides read TGTGCCACCAGCAGAGTCCAAGGCCGGGACAGGGTCCACAATGAGCAGTTCTTC.

V and J are TRBV5-1 and TRBJ1-2, with D maybe TRBD1 (5 bases). Germline assignment: CDR1 SGHRS and CDR2 YFSETQ. The V end was cut by 5 bases, the J end by 8 bases, with 19 bases between. The CDR3 covers 14 residues. The CDR3 sequence is CASRHFQGDEGYTF. CDR3 nucleotide sequence: TGCGCCAGCAGACACTTCCAGGGAGACGAGGGCTACACCTTC.

The chain couples TRBV28 to TRBJ2-3; D unclear. CDR3 length: 13 amino acids. The V gene lost 1 base and the J gene lost 4 bases, with 6 bases spanning the gap. Germline values: CDR1 MDHEN, CDR2 SYDVKM. CDR3 in DNA: TGTGCCAGCAGTTTATCTCTTTCAGATACGCAGTATTTT. Protein: CASSLSLSDTQYF.

The V and J genes are TRBV5-6 and TRBJ2-7, with 7 bases that match TRBD1. The CDR3 loop spans 14 amino acids. Germline V lookup: CDR1 SGHDT, CDR2 YYEEEE. The trim removed 4 bases at V and 6 bases at J, leaving 10 bases unmatched. As DNA, the CDR3 is TGTGCCAGCAGCGCAACAGGGGTTCTCTCCGAGCAGTACTTC. As protein: CASSATGVLSEQYF.

The chain couples TRBV27 to TRBJ2-1; 7 bases are shared with TRBD2. The germline V gene has CDR1 MNHEY and CDR2 SMNVEV (reference sequence). The CDR3 is 13 residues long. The J segment lost 0 bases and the V segment lost 8 bases, leaving 1 base of the junction unmatched. The CDR3 nucleotides are TGTGCCAGCTGGGGGGGCTCCTACAATGAGCAGTTCTTC. Protein: CASWGGSYNEQFF.

This chain uses TRBV4-1 with TRBJ2-7, with 9 bases matching TRBD2. The CDR3 extends over 15 amino acids. Germline V gives CDR1 MGHRA, CDR2 YSYEKL. Trimming at V came to 0 bases and at J to 6 bases, leaving 6 bases not matched to a gene. CDR3 DNA: TGCGCCAGCAGCCAAGAGGGAGCGGGAGGTGCCGAGCAGTACTTC. It translates to CASSQEGAGGAEQYF.

In DNA, the CDR3 is TGTGCCAGCAGCCAAGAGGGTGAGAGCTCCTACGAGCAGTACTTC. It codes for CASSQEGESSYEQYF. V is TRBV4-2 and J is TRBJ2-7; D gene uncertain. Germline V gives CDR1 LGHNA, CDR2 YNFKEQ. V was clipped by 0 bases and J by 0 bases, with 9 bases between them. The CDR3 loop spans 15 amino acids.

The rearrangement joins TRBV6-1 to TRBJ1-3; 11 bases map to TRBD1. The trim removed 4 bases at V and 0 bases at J, leaving 5 bases unmatched. The CDR3 is 17 residues long. From germline, CDR1 is MNHNS and CDR2 SASEGT. The CDR3 nucleotides read TGTGCCAGCAGTGTGGACAGGGGGCCCATCTCTGGAAACACCATATATTTT. This translates into CASSVDRGPISGNTIYF.

The chain joins TRBV7-9 to TRBJ2-2, with 13 bases identical to TRBD2. The CDR3 runs 19 residues. After removal of 4 bases from V and 3 bases from J, the junction contained 11 bases not matched to a gene. Germline V gene sequence: CDR1 SEHNR, CDR2 FQNEAQ (reference sequence). CDR3: CASSWPPTSGRGDTGELFF. The CDR3 DNA sequence: TGTGCCAGCAGCTGGCCCCCAACTAGCGGGAGGGGCGACACCGGGGAGCTGTTTTTT.

The V call is TRBV19, the J call TRBJ2-1; TRBD1 might be the D (5 bases). Germline assignment: CDR1 LNHDA and CDR2 SQIVND (reference sequence). This CDR3 has 17 amino acids. The V gene lost 8 bases and the J gene lost 4 bases, with 24 bases spanning the gap. The CDR3 nucleotides are TGTGCCAGTTCAATCGTATTTGGGGCTTCGAGATACAATGAGCAGTTCTTC. The encoded protein is CASSIVFGASRYNEQFF.

J is TRBJ2-7 and V is TRBV11-2; weak D call: TRBD2 (6 bases). V was shortened by 5 bases and J by 3 bases, with 14 bases between the two germline ends. In germline, CDR1 is SGHAT, CDR2 FQNNGV. This CDR3 spans 14 amino acids. The CDR3 DNA is TGTGCCAGCAGCGAGGGAGGTTCTTTCTACGAGCAGTACTTC. Protein: CASSEGGSFYEQYF.

The chain joins TRBV13 to TRBJ2-5, with 7 positions matching TRBD1. The CDR3 has 14 amino acids. The germline CDR1 and CDR2 sequences are PRHDT and FYEKMQ (reference sequence). V was pared by 5 bases and J by 5 bases, with 8 bases of the junction left unmatched. The CDR3 nucleotides read TGTGCCAGCAGCCCTCTGGACAGGACGGAGACCCAGTACTTC. Protein product: CASSPLDRTETQYF.

This sequence joins TRBV11-2 and TRBJ2-7; unclear D gene. CDR3 length: 13 residues. Per germline, CDR1 SGHAT and CDR2 FQNNGV. V lost 8 bases, J lost 5 bases, and 16 bases lay in between. DNA of the CDR3: TGTGCCAGCGGGCCTTCTAACCGCCACGAGCAGTACTTC. Protein: CASGPSNRHEQYF.

CDR3 sequence reads: CASSSGFGEAFF. The CDR3 coding sequence is TGTGCCAGCAGTTCGGGGTTCGGGGAAGCTTTCTTT. The rearrangement joins TRBV27 to TRBJ1-1, with unresolved D. This CDR3 region has 12 residues. Per the germline V gene, CDR1 is MNHEY and CDR2 is SMNVEV (reference sequence). V gave up 4 bases and J gave up 8 bases, with 11 bases separating them.

V gene TRBV13 combines with J gene TRBJ2-7; no definite D call. CDR3 length equals 13 residues. The V end lost 5 bases, the J end lost 4 bases, and 12 bases lay between the germline ends. The germline CDR1 and CDR2 sequences are PRHDT and FYEKMQ (reference sequence). CDR3 bases: TGTGCCAGCAGCGCCGTTACGCAATACGAGCAGTACTTC. This sequence encodes CASSAVTQYEQYF.

As to this clone: Additional DNA sequences in this sample encode the identical CDR3. The chain joins TRBV29-1 to TRBJ2-1; no clear D. Germline V gene sequence: CDR1 SQVTM, CDR2 ANQGSEA. V gave up 6 bases and J gave up 0 bases, with 12 bases separating them. CDR3 size: 14 residues. CDR3 in amino acids: CSVLGFSSYNEQFF. CDR3 DNA sequence: TGCAGCGTCCTCGGTTTTAGCTCCTACAATGAGCAGTTCTTC.

This clone was seen a single time. V is TRBV4-2 and J is TRBJ2-7; D remains unclear. V lost 5 bases, J lost 3 bases, and 8 bases lay in between. Germline CDR1 is LGHNA and CDR2 is YNFKEQ. This CDR3 is 12 amino acids long. CDR3 sequence (DNA): TGTGCCAGCAGCTTCCAGAGCTACGAGCAGTACTTC. Translated: CASSFQSYEQYF.

V gene TRBV27 combines with J gene TRBJ1-1; D is perhaps TRBD1 (5 bases). This CDR3 region has 14 residues. V was pared by 2 bases and J by 5 bases, with 12 bases between. Germline CDR1 is MNHEY and CDR2 is SMNVEV (reference sequence). CDR3 loop: CASSLGGQGTEAFF. As DNA, the CDR3 is TGTGCCAGCAGTTTAGGTGGTCAGGGAACTGAAGCTTTCTTT.

The rearrangement joins TRBV4-2 to TRBJ1-2, with no clear D. Germline V gives CDR1 LGHNA, CDR2 YNFKEQ. The CDR3 is 16 residues long. Trimming left V 3 bases short and J 0 bases short, with 14 bases between. CDR3 nucleotide sequence: TGTGCCAGCAGCCATCTTGCTCGGGCCTCTAACTATGGCTACACCTTC. It yields the protein CASSHLARASNYGYTF.

Comment on this clone: Other DNA sequences in this specimen translate into the identical CDR3. V is TRBV9 and J is TRBJ2-3, with a weak D call TRBD1 (5 bases). V lost 0 bases and J lost 1, with 9 bases in between. The CDR3 extends over 15 amino acids. The germline CDR1 and CDR2 sequences are SGDLS and YYNGEE. CDR3: CASSVVGRGTDTQYF. The CDR3 nucleotides are TGTGCCAGCAGCGTAGTCGGCAGGGGCACAGATACGCAGTATTTT.

The rearrangement links TRBV7-6 to TRBJ2-7; 9 positions match TRBD1. The CDR3 runs to 15 residues. With 5 bases clipped from V and 2 bases from J, the junction kept 7 bases outside the gene matches. The germline V gene encodes CDR1 SGHVS and CDR2 FNYEAQ. The CDR3 DNA sequence: TGTGCCAGCAGCATGTGGACAGGGGCGCCCTACGAGCAGTACTTC. Protein sequence: CASSMWTGAPYEQYF. The full variable domain, completed using reference TRBV7-6 and TRBJ2-7, is GAGVSQSPRYKVTKRGQDVALRCDPISGHVSLYWYRQALGQGPEFLTYFNYEAQQDKSGLPNDRFSAERPEGSISTLTIQRTEQRDSAMYRCASSMWTGAPYEQYFGPGTRLTVT.

With respect to this clone: The same CDR3 arises from other DNA sequences in this sample as well. The rearrangement uses TRBV6-5 and TRBJ1-1; D might be TRBD1 (6 bases). The CDR3 sequence is 14 residues long. Trimming left V 2 bases short and J 2 bases short, with 9 bases between. Per germline, CDR1 MNHEY and CDR2 SVGAGI. DNA of the CDR3: TGTGCCAGCAGTTACGGGACACCTAACACTGAAGCTTTCTTT. This encodes CASSYGTPNTEAFF.